What follows describes a single TCR beta chain. During its preparation, the TCRbeta library received unique molecular identifiers. TCRdb reprocessed the PCR reads via MiXCR and lists one record per CDR3 protein. The sample has around 680,000 distinct CDR3 sequences, roughly 15% seen once. The entry originates in a study of T-cell reconstitution after alpha-beta-depleted transplantation in children. This sample comprised PBMCs from the stem cell graft donor, obtained from the stem cell graft. The clonotype was recovered from a human donor who donated a stem cell graft to a child with acute myeloid leukemia.

The chain's CDR3 is CASSSNRVNMNTEAFF. The CDR3 nucleotides read TGTGCCAGCAGCTCGAACAGGGTAAACATGAACACTGAAGCTTTCTTT. The V and J genes are TRBV7-9 and TRBJ1-1, with a possible D match to TRBD1 (6 bases). Germline CDR1 is SEHNR and CDR2 is FQNEAQ (reference sequence). This CDR3 is built from 16 residues. Trimming cost V 4 bases and J 0 bases, with 15 bases left between them.